The sequence of this TCR beta chain was determined in a study of radiotherapy plus CTLA-4 blockade in lung cancer. V shed 2 bases and J shed 4 bases, with 12 bases lying between them. This CDR3 spans 14 amino acids. From germline, CDR1 is KGHSH and CDR2 LQKENI. Here immunoSEQ multiplex PCR was the method, and the copy in TCRdb shows in-frame clones only, minus some. The table records about 68,000 clones, 79% of them present only once. This specimen consisted of peripheral blood, obtained from a patient treated with radiotherapy plus ipilimumab. The chain links TRBV18 to TRBJ2-7, with D possibly TRBD1 on 5 matching bases. The origin of this receptor is a human donor with non-small cell lung cancer who had a complete response to radiotherapy plus ipilimumab. The CDR3 DNA sequence: TGTGCCAGCTCACCAGGGCAGGGCGCTTACGAGCAGTACTTC. This gives the protein CASSPGQGAYEQYF.